These 16 T cell receptor beta chains were sequenced from one sample in a study of T cells in Graves' hyperthyroidism and ophthalmopathy. The TCR beta CDR3 regions underwent amplification using RNA transcripts as the source. With the HTBI primer set, the TCR CDR3 went through a first round of RT-PCR. TCRdb called the multiplex PCR reads again in MiXCR, with one record for every CDR3 protein. Of some 690,000 distinct CDR3 sequences listed, 17% are singletons. Input material: blood. Receptor source: a man aged 45 to 65 with Graves' hyperthyroidism.

The rearrangement links TRBV28 to TRBJ2-3, with D perhaps matching TRBD2 (5 bases). The CDR3 runs 16 residues. The ends were cut back, 5 bases at V and 0 bases at J, with 15 bases in the middle. In germline, CDR1 is MDHEN, CDR2 SYDVKM. The CDR3 region is CASSPKLGGSTDTQYF. The CDR3 region has the DNA TGTGCCAGCAGTCCAAAACTAGGTGGGAGCACAGATACGCAGTATTTT.

This chain links TRBV4-1 with TRBJ2-3; tentative D call: TRBD1 (6 bases). The CDR3 sequence is 16 residues long. Germline V CDR1 and CDR2: MGHRA, YSYEKL. The V end lost 0 bases, the J end lost 5 bases, and 15 bases lay between the germline ends. This CDR3 reads CASSQDGHRVGDTQYF. Written as DNA, the CDR3 is TGCGCCAGCAGCCAAGATGGGCACAGGGTAGGAGATACGCAGTATTTT.

This clonotype was counted between two and nine times. The CDR3 region has the DNA TGTGCCAGCAGTGAGTTGTGGGGGGGGAAGTCCTACGAGCAGTACTTC. Residues: CASSELWGGKSYEQYF. The chain uses TRBV28 and TRBJ2-7, with TRBD2 matching over 7 bases. From germline, CDR1 is MDHEN and CDR2 SYDVKM. Trimming took 5 bases from V and 1 from J; bases not matched to a gene: 11. CDR3 length: 16 amino acids.

There are many counts of this clonotype. The chain couples TRBV5-4 to TRBJ2-7, with D uncertain. The CDR3 contains 14 residues. V lost 4 bases to trimming and J lost 2 bases, with 13 bases between them. In germline, CDR1 is SGHNT, CDR2 YYREEE (reference sequence). The DNA of the CDR3 is TGTGCCAGCAGCGACTCCGACGCGGCCTACGAGCAGTACTTC. Residues: CASSDSDAAYEQYF.

This clonotype was counted many times. The V call is TRBV6-1, the J call TRBJ2-1; D uncertain. The germline CDR1 and CDR2 sequences are MNHNS and SASEGT. V was pared by 8 bases and J by 8 bases, with 13 bases between. The CDR3 runs to 12 residues. DNA of the CDR3: TGTGCCAGCGCGGTTTCCATGGATGAGCAGTTCTTC. Residues: CASAVSMDEQFF.

This clonotype was seen at least ten times. The chain recombines TRBV6-2 or TRBV6-3 with TRBJ2-7, with D unclear. Germline CDR1 is MNHEY and CDR2 is SVGEGT. V was cut by 0 bases and J by 5 bases, with 2 bases left in between. The CDR3 has 11 residues. CDR3 in amino acids: CASSYSDEQYF. Here the CDR3 DNA reads TGTGCCAGCAGTTACTCTGACGAGCAGTACTTC.

This sequence joins TRBV6-2 or TRBV6-3 and TRBJ2-1; the match to TRBD2 covers 8 bases. The CDR3 loop spans 14 amino acids. Germline CDR1 MNHEY, CDR2 SVGEGT. The junction had 6 bases not matched to a gene; V was cut back by 6 bases and J by 5 bases. The CDR3 DNA sequence: TGTGCCAGCAGACCGGGACTAGTGAACAATGAGCAGTTCTTC. Translation gives CASRPGLVNNEQFF.

This clonotype was found many times. This sequence joins TRBV7-9 and TRBJ2-7, with TRBD1 matching 7 bases. Germline CDR1 SEHNR, CDR2 FQNEAQ (reference sequence). The CDR3 has 12 residues. V lost 9 bases to trimming and J lost 2 bases; unmatched junction nucleotides: 4. The CDR3 nucleotides read TGTGCCAGTGCCGGGACAGCCTACGAGCAGTACTTC. Its translation: CASAGTAYEQYF.

This clonotype occurred many times. V is TRBV28 and J is TRBJ2-5, with D unresolved. The CDR3 consists of 16 residues. The germline V gene has CDR1 MDHEN and CDR2 SYDVKM. Trimming pared 7 bases from V and 2 bases from J, leaving 20 bases between. The CDR3, as DNA: TGTGCCAGCAAGTCCGGTGGGCGCCCGGGTCAAGAGACCCAGTACTTC. The encoded protein is CASKSGGRPGQETQYF. The entire variable domain, with the rest obtained from reference TRBV28 and TRBJ2-5, is as follows: DVKVTQSSRYLVKRTGEKVFLECVQDMDHENMFWYRQDPGLGLRLIYFSYDVKMKEKGDIPEGYSVSREKKERFSLILESASTNQTSMYLCASKSGGRPGQETQYFGPGTRLLVL.

Many counts were recorded for this clonotype. The chain uses TRBV10-3 and TRBJ2-1, with 9 bases identical to TRBD1. V lost 6 bases, J lost 4 bases, and 4 bases stayed unmatched. Per the germline V gene, CDR1 is ENHRY and CDR2 is SYGVKD. This CDR3 region has 14 residues. The CDR3 spells CAIRGQGLYNEQFF. The CDR3 bases are TGTGCCATCAGAGGACAGGGGTTATACAATGAGCAGTTCTTC.

The sample holds many counts of this clonotype. CDR3 protein: CSAEGTSGYTDTQYF. In DNA, the CDR3 is TGCAGTGCTGAAGGGACTAGCGGCTACACAGATACGCAGTATTTT. The chain has TRBV20-1 and TRBJ2-3, with 11 bases matching TRBD2. V was pared by 5 bases and J by 2 bases, with 6 bases of the junction left unmatched. From germline, CDR1 is DFQATT and CDR2 SNEGSKA (reference sequence). There are 15 residues in the CDR3.

About this clonotype: The junction does not match germline at one end; this may be a read error. The rearrangement links TRBV4-1 to TRBJ1-2; no definite D call. Germline V gene data show CDR1 as MGHRA and CDR2 as YSYEKL. The CDR3 sequence is 13 residues long. The CDR3 DNA reads TGCGCCAGCAGCCAAGAGTTGAGGAGCGGCTACGCCTTC. It is translated as CASSQELRSGYAF.

This clonotype was seen ten or more times. The rearrangement joins TRBV27 to TRBJ2-7; 8 positions match TRBD1. Trimming took 4 bases from V and 5 from J; bases not matched to a gene: 10. This CDR3 is built from 15 residues. Germline CDR1 reads MNHEY; CDR2 reads SMNVEV (reference sequence). CDR3 amino acids: CASSSRTGWSNEQYF. The DNA for the CDR3 is TGTGCCAGCAGTTCGCGGACAGGGTGGTCGAACGAGCAGTACTTC.

This clonotype was seen a handful of times. J is TRBJ2-5 and V is TRBV7-2; TRBD1 matches 7 bases. V trimming: 2 bases; J trimming: 0 bases; junction bases outside the gene matches: 0. The CDR3 extends over 14 amino acids. Germline V gene data show CDR1 as SGHTA and CDR2 as FQGNSA. The CDR3 DNA reads as TGTGCCAGCAGCTTAACAGGGGACCAAGAGACCCAGTACTTC. Translated, it gives CASSLTGDQETQYF. Drawing the rest from reference TRBV7-2 and TRBJ2-5, the complete variable domain is GAGVSQSPSNKVTEKGKDVELRCDPISGHTALYWYRQSLGQGLEFLIYFQGNSAPDKSGLPSDRFSAERTGGSVSTLTIQRTQQEDSAVYLCASSLTGDQETQYFGPGTRLLVL.

The chain employs TRBV14 and TRBJ2-7, with 10 bases that match TRBD1. CDR3 size: 16 residues. The V and J ends lost 6 bases and 2 bases, in that order; junction bases with no gene match: 10. Germline CDR1 reads SGHDN; CDR2 reads FVKESK. As DNA, the CDR3 is TGTGCCAGCAGTAGCATCCCGGGACAGGGGCCCTACGAGCAGTACTTC. Protein product: CASSSIPGQGPYEQYF.

In this sample, this clonotype turned up many times. The rearrangement joins TRBV28 to TRBJ2-7, with a weak D call TRBD1 (6 bases). The germline gives CDR1 MDHEN, CDR2 SYDVKM. Trimming removed 6 bases from V and 1 base from J, with 7 bases in between. The CDR3 consists of 12 residues. The CDR3 sequence: CASRTGSYEQYF. DNA for the CDR3: TGTGCCAGCAGGACAGGATCCTACGAGCAGTACTTC.